Listed here is a single T cell receptor beta chain. Germline CDR1 reads SNHLY; CDR2 reads FYNNEI. The length of the CDR3 is 14 residues. The V and J ends lost 1 base and 0 bases respectively, with 4 bases between them. The study amplified TCR beta CDR3 regions using RNA transcripts. First-round RT-PCR used HTBI primers; second-round multiplex PCR followed. One entry per CDR3 protein results from TCRdb running MiXCR on the multiplex PCR reads. The repertoire holds about 240,000 distinct CDR3 sequences, roughly 50% seen once, with over 40% in the top ten. This record belongs to a study of Graves' ophthalmopathy and Graves' hyperthyroidism. Every ophthalmopathy donor presented moderate-to-severe activity, CAS ≥3, NOSPECS ≥4 and duration under 3 months.

The genes are TRBV2 and TRBJ1-5, with D uncertain. Sequenced sample: peripheral blood. This sequence was found in an adult man with Graves' ophthalmopathy. The CDR3 nucleotides are TGTGCCAGCAGTGAAGACTATAGCAATCAGCCCCAGCATTTT. Protein sequence: CASSEDYSNQPQHF.